This TCR beta chain is drawn from a study of post-analysis software for immune sequencing data. The TCR beta cDNA libraries contained unique molecular identifiers. Each batch of roughly 0.95 to 10 million T cells produced 500,000 to 600,000 cDNA molecules. TCRdb processed the PCR reads anew with MiXCR; each CDR3 protein has one entry. The sample records about 770,000 distinct CDR3 sequences, 46% being singletons. As for this clonotype: Its antigen is still unknown.

General study findings and limits: Patients used five TRBV segments, including TRBV5-6, TRBV5-1 and TRBV20-1, more often than controls. In multiple sclerosis, normalized Chao1 diversity was significantly below that of controls. Pronounced co-clustering by F measure was evident among identically batched samples.

V lost 4 bases, J lost 0 bases, and 16 bases lay in between. This CDR3 is built from 16 residues. Germline V lookup: CDR1 LGHNA, CDR2 YSLEER. The clonotype was recovered from a girl aged 5 to 17 with multiple sclerosis. Sequencing was performed on blood. The V and J genes are TRBV4-3 and TRBJ2-7; the D call may be TRBD1 or TRBD2 (5 bases each). For the CDR3, the DNA is TGCGCCAGCAGCCCAAATTCCGGGACGGGCTCCTACGAGCAGTACTTC. Encoded protein: CASSPNSGTGSYEQYF.